This TCR beta chain was recorded in a study of beta chain features in type 1 diabetes. A single heparinised blood sample, averaging around 0.11 L, was obtained per donor. Of the isolated RNA, all was reverse transcribed, and so the sequenced material was expressed TCRB transcripts. TCRdb's table, derived via immunoSEQ multiplex PCR, lists solely in-frame clones and lacks some. The data hold 300,000 or so clones, with less than 9.5% observed a single time. Germline V lookup: CDR1 MNHNS, CDR2 SASEGT. With 8 bases removed from V and 5 bases from J, the gap between germline ends came to 18 bases. CDR3 length: 15 residues. This clone was detected only a few times. Its antigen remains unidentified. Broader study findings: Whether HLA type influences TCRB rearrangement remained unresolved here. Type 1 diabetes patients had fewer VDJ junction insertions and more deletions. In all four CD4+ subsets, TCRB CDR3 length was significantly, moderately reduced in type 1 diabetes.

This clonotype was sampled from a woman aged 18 to 35 in good health. This rearrangement joins TRBV6-1 to TRBJ1-4, with a weak D call TRBD1 (5 bases). The sample comprised central memory CD4+ T cells from blood. CDR3 nucleotide sequence: TGTGCCAGCCGCAGTGGGGGAACAGAGAATGAAAAACTGTTTTTT. Encoded protein: CASRSGGTENEKLFF.